The 8 T cell receptor beta chains below were found in one sample sequenced in a study of T cell responses to AZD1222 COVID-19 vaccine. Some clones are missing from TCRdb's copy, which holds only in-frame ones; the method was immunoSEQ multiplex PCR. The table includes approximately 180,000 clones, around nine tenths detected once. The sequencing here drew on peripheral blood, taken 28 days after the second dose of the MenACWY control vaccine. The source is an adult who received the MenACWY meningococcal vaccine as a control.

The CDR3 loop reads CASSQVPDRQQYF. For the CDR3, the DNA is TGTGCCAGCAGCCAAGTCCCCGACAGACAGCAGTACTTC. This sequence joins TRBV3-1 (or the pseudogene TRBV3-2) and TRBJ2-7; TRBD1 might be the D (5 bases). The CDR3 has 13 amino acids. V lost 1 base, J lost 8 bases, and 12 bases lay in between. Germline loops: CDR1 LGHDT, CDR2 YNNKEL (reference sequence).

The chain combines TRBV2 with TRBJ1-4; D gene unclear. Trimming removed 3 bases at V and 7 bases at J, with 9 bases between. This CDR3 spans 13 amino acids. The V gene's germline CDR1 is SNHLY and CDR2 FYNNEI. DNA for the CDR3: TGTGCCAGCAGTGACCGGGGAGGTGAAAAACTGTTTTTT. Its protein product is CASSDRGGEKLFF. Looking up the rest from reference TRBV2 and TRBJ1-4 gives the full variable domain: EPEVTQTPSHQVTQMGQEVILRCVPISNHLYFYWYRQILGQKVEFLVSFYNNEISEKSEIFDDQFSVERPDGSNFTLKIRSTKLEDSAMYFCASSDRGGEKLFFGSGTQLSVL.

The genes are TRBV3-1 (or the pseudogene TRBV3-2) and TRBJ1-2, with 8 bases identical to TRBD1. The trim removed 4 bases at V and 4 bases at J, leaving 8 bases unmatched. Germline V gives CDR1 LGHDT, CDR2 YNNKEL (reference sequence). This CDR3 comprises 15 residues. CDR3 in amino acids: CASSPGTGTIYGYTF. The CDR3 bases are TGTGCCAGCAGCCCAGGGACAGGAACAATCTATGGCTACACCTTC.

This clone was recorded a few times. The chain has TRBV7-8 and TRBJ2-7, with D possibly being TRBD2 (6 bases). Between the trimmed V and J ends, which lost 5 bases and 6 bases, there was a span of 14 bases. Germline values: CDR1 SGHVS, CDR2 FQNEAQ. The CDR3 runs 13 residues. CDR3 sequence reads: CASSPREGGEQYF. The CDR3, as DNA: TGTGCCAGCAGCCCCCGTGAGGGAGGCGAGCAGTACTTC.

The rearrangement links TRBV7-2 to TRBJ2-3, with D possibly being TRBD1 or TRBD2 (5 bases each). Germline values: CDR1 SGHTA, CDR2 FQGNSA. The CDR3 sequence is 14 residues long. Trimming took 2 bases from V and 4 from J, leaving 10 bases between them. This CDR3 reads CASSLNPGPDTQYF. For the CDR3, the DNA is TGTGCCAGCAGCTTAAATCCGGGACCAGATACGCAGTATTTT.

The chain joins TRBV19 to TRBJ2-1; 7 bases match TRBD1. CDR1 LNHDA and CDR2 SQIVND come from the germline V gene (reference sequence). This CDR3 contains 14 residues. V lost 5 bases to trimming and J lost 6 bases; unmatched junction nucleotides: 7. The CDR3 DNA reads TGTGCCAGTAGTGTCACAGGGGCAAGCAATGAGCAGTTCTTC. Translated: CASSVTGASNEQFF.

This chain connects TRBV7-9 to TRBJ1-2; 10 bases line up with TRBD1. CDR1 and CDR2 from the germline V gene are SEHNR and FQNEAQ (reference sequence). Trimming at V came to 5 bases and at J to 2 bases, leaving 5 bases not matched to a gene. CDR3 length: 15 residues. This CDR3 is CASSNPGQGNYGYTF. The CDR3 DNA follows: TGTGCCAGCAGCAACCCGGGACAGGGGAACTATGGCTACACCTTC. Looking up the rest from reference TRBV7-9 and TRBJ1-2 gives the full variable domain: DTGVSQNPRHKITKRGQNVTFRCDPISEHNRLYWYRQTLGQGPEFLTYFQNEAQLEKSRLLSDRFSAERPKGSFSTLEIQRTEQGDSAMYLCASSNPGQGNYGYTFGSGTRLTVV.

The gene calls are TRBV13 and TRBJ1-1; 9 positions match TRBD1. Germline CDR1 reads PRHDT; CDR2 reads FYEKMQ (reference sequence). Unmatched junction bases numbered 6, after V lost 5 bases and J lost 5 bases. The CDR3 contains 14 residues. CDR3 loop: CASSGPGQGTEAFF. As DNA, the CDR3 is TGTGCCAGCAGCGGCCCGGGACAGGGAACTGAAGCTTTCTTT.